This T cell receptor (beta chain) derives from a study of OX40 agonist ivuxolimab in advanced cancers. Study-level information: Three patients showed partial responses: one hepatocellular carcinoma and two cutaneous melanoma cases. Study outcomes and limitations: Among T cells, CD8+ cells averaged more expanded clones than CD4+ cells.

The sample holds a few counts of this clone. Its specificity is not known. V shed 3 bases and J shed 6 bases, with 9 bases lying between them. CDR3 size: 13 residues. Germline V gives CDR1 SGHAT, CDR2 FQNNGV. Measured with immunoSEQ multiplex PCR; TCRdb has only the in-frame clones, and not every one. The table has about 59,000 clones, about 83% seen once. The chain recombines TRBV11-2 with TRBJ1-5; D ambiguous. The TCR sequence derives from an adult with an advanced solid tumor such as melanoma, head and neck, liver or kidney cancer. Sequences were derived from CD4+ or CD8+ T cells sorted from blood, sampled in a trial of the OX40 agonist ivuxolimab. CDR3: CASSFQVSQPQHF. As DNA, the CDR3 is TGTGCCAGCAGCTTTCAGGTCTCTCAGCCCCAGCATTTT.